These 27 T cell receptor beta chains came from one sample sequenced in a study of blood T cell repertoires in COVID-19. The repertoire was sequenced with immunoSEQ multiplex PCR; TCRdb's copy has only in-frame clones and lacks some. The sample has approximately 280,000 clones, roughly 90% seen once. Sample: peripheral blood. These receptors originate from a man aged 40-49 years with acute or convalescent COVID-19.

The V call is TRBV6-1, the J call TRBJ2-3; D is possibly TRBD1 (9 bases). Germline-derived CDR1 and CDR2 are MNHNS and SASEGT. V gave up 0 bases and J gave up 8 bases, with 24 bases separating them. There are 18 residues in the CDR3. As DNA, the CDR3 is TGTGCCAGCAGTGAAGCGGCGGGGGGACAGGGAAGGGGAGGTACGCAGTATTTT. Residues: CASSEAAGGQGRGGTQYF.

The chain couples TRBV30 to TRBJ1-2; 9 bases line up with TRBD1. V lost 5 bases to trimming and J lost 8 bases; unmatched junction nucleotides: 9. The CDR3 runs to 13 residues. Germline CDR1 GTSNPN, CDR2 SVGIG (reference sequence). The CDR3 nucleotides are TGTGCCTGGCGAACGCGGACAGGGGACGGCTACACCTTC. Protein: CAWRTRTGDGYTF.

This chain uses TRBV4-1 with TRBJ2-3; D might be TRBD2 (7 bases). The germline CDR1 and CDR2 sequences are MGHRA and YSYEKL. The CDR3 totals 19 residues. The ends were cut back, 2 bases at V and 6 bases at J, with 27 bases in the middle. The CDR3 bases are TGCGCCAGCAGCCAACGTCCTCTGACGCCCCGGACAGCGGGGGATACGCAGTATTTT. It codes for CASSQRPLTPRTAGDTQYF.

The rearrangement joins TRBV10-1 to TRBJ2-1; no clear D gene. Deletions cut 0 bases from V and 6 bases from J, with 6 bases between. The CDR3 is 13 amino acids. The V gene's germline CDR1 is WNHNN and CDR2 SYGVQD (reference sequence). The chain's CDR3 is CASSESGPNEQFF. CDR3 in DNA: TGCGCCAGCAGTGAGTCCGGTCCCAATGAGCAGTTCTTC.

The chain has TRBV5-1 and TRBJ1-1; D perhaps matches TRBD1 (6 bases). With 7 bases removed from V and 0 bases from J, the gap between germline ends came to 16 bases. The CDR3 covers 15 residues. Germline assignment: CDR1 SGHRS and CDR2 YFSETQ. As DNA, the CDR3 is TGCGCCAGCGCAGGGACAAGCACCCTGAACACTGAAGCTTTCTTT. Encoded protein: CASAGTSTLNTEAFF.

This clone is a singleton in its sample. The rearrangement links TRBV7-9 to TRBJ1-1; TRBD1 aligns across 8 bases. This CDR3 is 14 amino acids long. In germline, CDR1 is SEHNR, CDR2 FQNEAQ (reference sequence). The ends lost 2 bases at V and 8 bases at J; junction bases unmatched: 7. The CDR3 protein is CASSLRQGAAEAFF. In nucleotides, the CDR3 is TGTGCCAGCAGCTTAAGGCAGGGGGCGGCGGAAGCTTTCTTT.

This clone was seen only once. J is TRBJ2-1 and V is TRBV24-1; 10 nucleotides match TRBD1. Trimming removed 3 bases from V and 7 bases from J; junction bases left unmatched: 11. CDR3 size: 17 residues. Germline loops: CDR1 KGHDR, CDR2 SFDVKD. The CDR3 region is CATSDPPGTGDRNEQFF. The CDR3 nucleotides are TGTGCCACCAGTGATCCTCCCGGGACAGGGGACAGAAATGAGCAGTTCTTC.

The chain recombines TRBV18 with TRBJ2-5; maybe TRBD1 (5 bases). The CDR3 has 15 residues. V was clipped by 3 bases and J by 2 bases, with 13 bases between them. Germline V gene data show CDR1 as KGHSH and CDR2 as LQKENI. DNA for the CDR3: TGTGCCAGCTCACCTCTACTTGGGGCGCAAGAGACCCAGTACTTC. Encoded protein: CASSPLLGAQETQYF.

The chain combines TRBV19 with TRBJ2-1; 10 nucleotides agree with TRBD2. Per germline, CDR1 LNHDA and CDR2 SQIVND (reference sequence). This CDR3 has 16 residues. Germline trimming cut 4 bases from V and 2 bases from J; bases unmatched to any gene: 5. The CDR3 region has the DNA TGTGCCAGTAGTAAGGGGGGACTAGCGACCTACAATGAGCAGTTCTTC. Encoded protein: CASSKGGLATYNEQFF.

The chain carries TRBV27 and TRBJ2-1, with a weak D call TRBD1 (5 bases). CDR1 is MNHEY and CDR2 is SMNVEV in the germline V gene (reference sequence). The CDR3 has 12 amino acids. V was trimmed by 8 bases and J by 6 bases, leaving 11 bases between them. The chain's CDR3 is CASSWQGNEQFF. The CDR3 DNA is TGTGCCAGCTCCTGGCAGGGCAATGAGCAGTTCTTC.

The chain joins TRBV6-4 to TRBJ1-2; 8 bases line up with TRBD1. Trimming at V came to 4 bases and at J to 8 bases, leaving 9 bases not matched to a gene. Germline V gives CDR1 MRHNA, CDR2 SNTAGT. The CDR3 spans 14 residues. The CDR3 protein is CASSVDGQGGGYTF. The CDR3 DNA reads as TGTGCCAGCAGTGTAGACGGACAGGGCGGCGGCTACACCTTC.

As for this clone: Other DNA sequences in the same sample also yield this CDR3. This chain joins TRBV7-8 and TRBJ1-1; the match to TRBD1 covers 7 bases. The CDR3 is 14 amino acids. V shed 4 bases, J shed 2 bases, and the junction held 4 bases outside the gene matches. Germline V gene lookup returns CDR1 SGHVS and CDR2 FQNEAQ. CDR3 amino acids: CASSSGQVNTEAFF. In DNA form, the CDR3 reads TGTGCCAGCAGCTCTGGACAGGTAAACACTGAAGCTTTCTTT. Variable domain in full (rest from reference TRBV7-8 and TRBJ1-1): GAGVSQSPRYKVAKRGQDVALRCDPISGHVSLFWYQQALGQGPEFLTYFQNEAQLDKSGLPSDRFFAERPEGSVSTLKIQRTQQEDSAVYLCASSSGQVNTEAFFGQGTRLTVV.

This clone has a single count. The chain employs TRBV3-1 (or the pseudogene TRBV3-2) and TRBJ2-6; D perhaps matches TRBD1 (5 bases). In germline, CDR1 is LGHDT, CDR2 YNNKEL (reference sequence). V was cut by 7 bases and J by 4 bases, with 14 bases left in between. The CDR3 runs to 15 residues. This chain's CDR3 is CASTIRARGANVLTF. The CDR3 DNA sequence: TGTGCCAGCACTATCAGGGCCCGGGGGGCCAACGTCCTGACTTTC.

This chain joins TRBV15 and TRBJ2-7; TRBD1 is a possible D gene (6 bases). Germline V gives CDR1 LNHNV, CDR2 YYDKDF (reference sequence). Trimming cost V 0 bases and J 1 base, with 10 bases left between them. The CDR3 loop spans 15 amino acids. CDR3 amino acids: CATSREGAPSYEQYF. As DNA, the CDR3 is TGTGCCACCAGCAGAGAGGGGGCTCCTTCCTACGAGCAGTACTTC.

This sequence joins TRBV14 and TRBJ1-2; TRBD1 matches 7 bases. Germline CDR1 is SGHDN and CDR2 is FVKESK. CDR3 length equals 13 residues. The V and J ends lost 6 bases and 8 bases, in that order; junction bases with no gene match: 9. Written as DNA, the CDR3 is TGTGCCAGCAGACTGACAGGGACCGACGGCTACACCTTC. Amino acids: CASRLTGTDGYTF.

The DNA for the CDR3 is TGCGCCAGCAGATCCGGGACAGGGACGTCCTACAATGAGCAGTTCTTC. Its translation: CASRSGTGTSYNEQFF. The J gene is TRBJ2-1, the V gene TRBV5-1; TRBD1 matches 9 bases. V shed 5 bases and J 1 base; nucleotides not matched to a gene: 7. The CDR3 covers 16 residues. The V gene's germline CDR1 is SGHRS and CDR2 YFSETQ.

CDR3 nucleotides: TGTGCCAGCAGACGGACAGTAAATGAAAAACTGTTTTTT. This translates into CASRRTVNEKLFF. V gene TRBV12-3 or TRBV12-4 combines with J gene TRBJ1-4; TRBD1 is a possible D gene (6 bases). The CDR3 consists of 13 residues. V lost 6 bases and J 5 bases, leaving 10 bases between the germline ends.

The V call is TRBV4-2, the J call TRBJ2-5; 7 bases line up with TRBD2. The J segment lost 3 bases and the V segment lost 1 base, leaving 5 bases of the junction unmatched. The CDR3 extends over 15 amino acids. The V gene's germline CDR1 is LGHNA and CDR2 YNFKEQ. CDR3 protein: CASSQGGLAEETQYF. The CDR3 bases are TGTGCCAGCAGCCAAGGCGGTCTAGCGGAAGAGACCCAGTACTTC.

This chain connects TRBV14 to TRBJ2-3; 8 nucleotides match TRBD2. CDR1 is SGHDN, CDR2 FVKESK, per germline. V was clipped by 2 bases and J by 1 base; unmatched bases: 5. This CDR3 has 16 residues. The CDR3 sequence: CASSQSPGRGTDTQYF. The CDR3 DNA follows: TGTGCCAGCAGCCAATCCCCCGGGAGGGGCACAGATACGCAGTATTTT.

The genes are TRBV3-1 (or the pseudogene TRBV3-2) and TRBJ1-4, with D tentatively TRBD1 (6 bases). The germline gives CDR1 LGHDT, CDR2 YNNKEL (reference sequence). The CDR3 contains 16 residues. The V end lost 0 bases, the J end lost 6 bases, and 14 bases lay between the germline ends. CDR3 DNA sequence: TGTGCCAGCAGCCAAGATCGTTGGGGGCAGGATGAAAAACTGTTTTTT. Residues: CASSQDRWGQDEKLFF.

The V call is TRBV19, the J call TRBJ1-1; D is possibly TRBD1 (6 bases). This CDR3 has 15 amino acids. The V gene lost 6 bases and the J gene lost 8 bases, with 22 bases spanning the gap. Germline CDR1 reads LNHDA; CDR2 reads SQIVND (reference sequence). The CDR3 DNA reads as TGTGCCAGTAGAACGGGCGGACAGAACCAACCCGAAGCTTTCTTT. Its protein product is CASRTGGQNQPEAFF. Full variable domain (missing parts from reference TRBV19 and TRBJ1-1): DGGITQSPKYLFRKEGQNVTLSCEQNLNHDAMYWYRQDPGQGLRLIYYSQIVNDFQKGDIAEGYSVSREKKESFPLTVTSAQKNPTAFYLCASRTGGQNQPEAFFGQGTRLTVV.

J is TRBJ2-3 and V is TRBV10-2; D is undetermined. The CDR3 loop spans 13 amino acids. Germline values: CDR1 WSHSY, CDR2 SAAADI. With 2 bases removed from V and 11 bases from J, the gap between germline ends came to 14 bases. CDR3 amino acids: CASSEGLQFKQYF. CDR3 DNA: TGCGCCAGCAGTGAGGGCCTTCAGTTTAAGCAGTATTTT.

The V gene is TRBV5-1, the J gene TRBJ2-1; TRBD2 matches at 7 bases. The CDR3 totals 15 residues. J lost 2 bases, V lost 0 bases, and 2 bases had no gene match. Germline V gene sequence: CDR1 SGHRS, CDR2 YFSETQ. Here the CDR3 DNA reads TGCGCCAGCAGCTTGGTCGCGGGGGCCTACAATGAGCAGTTCTTC. It specifies CASSLVAGAYNEQFF.

The chain combines TRBV29-1 with TRBJ2-3; D may be TRBD1 (6 bases). The V end lost 1 base, the J end lost 5 bases, and 13 bases lay between the germline ends. Germline loops: CDR1 SQVTM, CDR2 ANQGSEA. This CDR3 is 14 amino acids long. This CDR3 is CSVEGLPGVDTQYF. CDR3 nucleotides: TGCAGCGTTGAAGGCTTACCAGGGGTAGATACGCAGTATTTT.

The gene calls are TRBV19 and TRBJ1-2; tentatively, D is TRBD1 (5 bases). CDR3 length equals 13 residues. The germline V gene encodes CDR1 LNHDA and CDR2 SQIVND (reference sequence). The V and J ends lost 3 bases and 4 bases respectively, with 9 bases between them. The CDR3 region has the DNA TGTGCCAGTAGTATCTCGGGGGGCTATGGCTACACCTTC. It codes for CASSISGGYGYTF. Combining the CDR3 with reference TRBV19 and TRBJ1-2 gives the whole variable domain DGGITQSPKYLFRKEGQNVTLSCEQNLNHDAMYWYRQDPGQGLRLIYYSQIVNDFQKGDIAEGYSVSREKKESFPLTVTSAQKNPTAFYLCASSISGGYGYTFGSGTRLTVV.

The rearrangement uses TRBV2 and TRBJ2-7, with TRBD2 matching 8 bases. Losses at the gene ends were 4 bases for V and 7 bases for J; bases not matched to a gene: 12. This CDR3 region has 15 residues. Germline V lookup: CDR1 SNHLY, CDR2 FYNNEI. The CDR3 nucleotides read TGTGCCAGCAGTGTTCGAGCGGGGGTCTCGTCTGAGCAGTACTTC. This codes for CASSVRAGVSSEQYF.

This clone occurred once. V usage is TRBV6-2 or TRBV6-3 and J usage is TRBJ2-1; maybe TRBD2 (6 bases). The length of the CDR3 is 16 residues. V dropped 6 bases and J dropped 7 bases, with 22 bases sitting between them. Per germline, CDR1 MNHEY and CDR2 SVGEGT. The CDR3 loop is CASSPRGIGGRNEQFF. In DNA, the CDR3 is TGTGCCAGCAGCCCTCGGGGCATCGGGGGTAGGAATGAGCAGTTCTTC.